This T cell receptor (beta chain) was identified in a study of cytomegalovirus exposure and HLA in healthy donors. Study-wide results and caveats: In vitro testing confirmed a few CMV-associated chains as specific for CMV antigens. Earlier results showed most TCR beta V segments being productive about 87% or about 30% of the time. Presence/absence results assume similar sequencing depth per donor, which may not hold.

Vbeta (60) and Jbeta (13) primers were used in the PCR. Here immunoSEQ multiplex PCR was the method, and the copy in TCRdb shows in-frame clones only, minus some. Seen here are 110,000 or so clones, 74% observed once, and the top ten hold approximately 2.2%. On this clone itself: Its target is unknown.

Germline-derived CDR1 and CDR2 are SQVTM and ANQGSEA. V lost 4 bases and J lost 3, with 10 bases in between. The CDR3 is 14 residues long. Unrecorded immune exposure was likely among donors, who were nominally healthy when sampled. The rearrangement joins TRBV29-1 to TRBJ2-6; no definite D call. This TCR came from a human donor in good health. The sequenced sample consisted of PBMCs. The chain's CDR3 is CSVAPSHGANVLTF. In nucleotides, the CDR3 is TGCAGCGTTGCTCCCAGTCATGGGGCCAACGTCCTGACTTTC.